This T cell receptor (beta chain) was obtained from a study of beta chain features in type 1 diabetes. Overall study findings and caveats: TCRB CDR3s from Type 1 diabetes patients were moderately but significantly shorter in all four CD4+ subsets. A PCR bias possibly favoring shorter templates would apply equally to patients and controls.

This clone occurred a few times. The antigen is not known. The sequenced template was cDNA made from the entire isolated RNA. This table comes from immunoSEQ multiplex PCR, and its TCRdb copy is limited to in-frame clones, with some not included. This table has more than 250,000 clones, approximately 14% appearing once. The receptor comes from a man aged 25 to 40 with type 1 diabetes. The sequenced sample was naive CD4+ T cells from blood.

In nucleotides, the CDR3 is TGTGCCAGCAGCCAAGGACTAGCGGGAGGGCTGAACACCGGGGAGCTGTTTTTT. Translated: CASSQGLAGGLNTGELFF. The chain joins TRBV7-9 to TRBJ2-2; 15 bases map to TRBD2. Germline V gene sequence: CDR1 SEHNR, CDR2 FQNEAQ (reference sequence). V lost 5 bases and J lost 1; bases outside the gene matches: 5. The CDR3 extends over 18 amino acids.